This paragraph reports one TCR beta chain. The data are from a study of response to subunit inactivated influenza vaccine. TCRdb reprocessed the RT-PCR reads via MiXCR and lists one record per CDR3 protein. The data contain 610,000 or so distinct CDR3 sequences, 14% of them singletons. Germline V gives CDR1 SGHRS, CDR2 YFSETQ. Trimming removed 6 bases at V and 0 bases at J, with 12 bases between. This CDR3 is 15 amino acids long. Sequencing used PBMCs from blood, obtained 11 to 12 days after vaccination. This rearrangement joins TRBV5-1 to TRBJ2-2; a weak D match, TRBD1 (5 bases). The origin of this receptor is a man aged 50 to 60 who received an inactivated influenza vaccine. Written as DNA, the CDR3 is TGCGCCAGCATCGGTGGGGCGGCGAACACCGGGGAGCTGTTTTTT. Residues: CASIGGAANTGELFF. Supplemented by reference TRBV5-1 and TRBJ2-2, the full variable domain reads KAGVTQTPRYLIKTRGQQVTLSCSPISGHRSVSWYQQTPGQGLQFLFEYFSETQRNKGNFPGRFSGRQFSNSRSEMNVSTLELGDSALYLCASIGGAANTGELFFGEGSRLTVL.